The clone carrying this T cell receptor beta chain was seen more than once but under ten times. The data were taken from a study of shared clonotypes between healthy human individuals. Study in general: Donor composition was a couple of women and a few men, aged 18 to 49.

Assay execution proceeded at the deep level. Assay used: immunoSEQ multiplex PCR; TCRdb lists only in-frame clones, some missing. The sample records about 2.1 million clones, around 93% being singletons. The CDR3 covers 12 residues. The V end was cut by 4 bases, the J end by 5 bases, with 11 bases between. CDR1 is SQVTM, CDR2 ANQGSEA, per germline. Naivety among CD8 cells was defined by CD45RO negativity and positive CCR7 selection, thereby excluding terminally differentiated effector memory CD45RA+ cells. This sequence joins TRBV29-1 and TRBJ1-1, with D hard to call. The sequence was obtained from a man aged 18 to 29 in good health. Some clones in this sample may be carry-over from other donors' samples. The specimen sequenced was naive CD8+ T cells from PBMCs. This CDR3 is CSVGEEGTEAFF. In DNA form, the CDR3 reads TGCAGCGTTGGCGAGGAGGGAACTGAAGCTTTCTTT.